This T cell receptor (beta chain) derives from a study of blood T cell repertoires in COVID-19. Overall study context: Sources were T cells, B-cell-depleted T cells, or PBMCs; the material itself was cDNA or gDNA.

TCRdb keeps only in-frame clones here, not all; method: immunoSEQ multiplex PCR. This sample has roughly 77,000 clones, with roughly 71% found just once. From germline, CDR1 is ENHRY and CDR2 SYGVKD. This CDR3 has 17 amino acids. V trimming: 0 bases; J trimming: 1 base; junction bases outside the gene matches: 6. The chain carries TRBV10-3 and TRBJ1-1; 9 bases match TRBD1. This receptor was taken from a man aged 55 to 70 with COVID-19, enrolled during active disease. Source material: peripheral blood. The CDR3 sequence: CAISESTPGQGNTEAFF. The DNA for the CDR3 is TGTGCCATCAGTGAGTCGACCCCGGGACAGGGGAACACTGAAGCTTTCTTT.